This T cell receptor beta chain was profiled in a study of siplizumab effects on memory and regulatory T cells. Points on this clone: Its antigen remains unidentified.

TCR templates, about 97,000 per sample, were assayed. Sequencing used immunoSEQ multiplex PCR; TCRdb keeps in-frame clones, though not all of them. The repertoire has about 87,000 clones, 94% of them found once; the top ten carry around 0.3%. This CDR3 is 15 amino acids long. CDR1 MNHEY and CDR2 SMNVEV come from the germline V gene (reference sequence). V lost 6 bases, J lost 6 bases, and 10 bases stayed unmatched. Study-level results: Naive T cells looked more diverse than memory cells and looked like major alloresponse contributors. Roughly 75-96% of proliferating clones (CD4+ or CD8+) could not be assigned a naive or memory phenotype. The drug siplizumab significantly decreased the alloreactive sequences that could be traced to unstimulated CD4+ memory cells.

The J gene is TRBJ1-5, the V gene TRBV27; 8 nucleotides align to TRBD1. The TCR originated in a human donor in good health. Source material: non-Treg CD4+ T cells sorted from blood. Written as DNA, the CDR3 is TGTGCCAGCAGAGCCGAGACAGGGGTGGGTCAGCCCCAGCATTTT. It codes for CASRAETGVGQPQHF.